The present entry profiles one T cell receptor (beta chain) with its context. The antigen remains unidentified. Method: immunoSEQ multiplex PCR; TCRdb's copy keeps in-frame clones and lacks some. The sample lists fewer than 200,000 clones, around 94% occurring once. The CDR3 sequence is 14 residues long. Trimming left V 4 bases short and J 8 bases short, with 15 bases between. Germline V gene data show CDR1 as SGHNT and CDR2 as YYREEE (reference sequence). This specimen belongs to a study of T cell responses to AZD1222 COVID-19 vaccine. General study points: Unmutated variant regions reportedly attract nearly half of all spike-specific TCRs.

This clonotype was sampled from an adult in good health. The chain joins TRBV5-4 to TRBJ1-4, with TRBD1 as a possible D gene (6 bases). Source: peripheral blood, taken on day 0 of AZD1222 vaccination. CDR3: CASSRGGAGEKLFF. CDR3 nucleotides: TGTGCCAGCAGCCGAGGGGGGGCAGGGGAAAAACTGTTTTTT.